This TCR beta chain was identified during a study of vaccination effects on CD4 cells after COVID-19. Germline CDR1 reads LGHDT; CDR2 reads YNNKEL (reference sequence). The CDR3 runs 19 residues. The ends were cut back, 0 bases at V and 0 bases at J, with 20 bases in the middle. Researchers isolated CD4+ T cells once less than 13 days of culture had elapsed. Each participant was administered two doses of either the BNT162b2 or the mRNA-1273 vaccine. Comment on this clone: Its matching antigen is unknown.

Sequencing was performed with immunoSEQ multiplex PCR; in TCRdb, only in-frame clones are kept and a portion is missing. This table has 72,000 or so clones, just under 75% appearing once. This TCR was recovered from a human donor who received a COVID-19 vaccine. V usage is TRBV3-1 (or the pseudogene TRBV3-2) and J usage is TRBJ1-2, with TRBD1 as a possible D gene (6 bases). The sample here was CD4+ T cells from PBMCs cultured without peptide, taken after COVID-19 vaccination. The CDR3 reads CASSQDSGTWAAANYGYTF. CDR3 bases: TGTGCCAGCAGCCAAGATTCCGGGACATGGGCGGCAGCTAACTATGGCTACACCTTC.